This TCR beta chain derives from a study of regulatory T cells in long-lasting Graves disease. Germline assignment: CDR1 MDHEN and CDR2 SYDVKM. V lost 4 bases, J lost 7 bases, and 0 bases stayed unmatched. This CDR3 contains 11 residues. Study-level points and caveats: Persistent disease samples used TRBV28, TRBJ1-2 and TRBJ2-5 preferentially. Persistent Graves' patients showed less TCR diversity than newly diagnosed patients showed.

Time point denoted: persistent/refractory GD, antithyroid drugs over 5 years with positive TRAb. RNA isolated from PBMCs was used to make the TCR library. This clonotype was seen only a few times. Its antigen is not identified. Being one base from a much bigger clone, this may be a read error. HTBI primers from iRepertoire and Arm-PCR of CDR3 regions yielded the TCR beta libraries. TCRdb re-called the multiplex PCR reads through MiXCR, storing one row per CDR3 protein. This repertoire shows more than 300,000 distinct CDR3 sequences, roughly 24% found once; its top ten account for approximately 30%. This TCR derives from a woman in her forties with Graves disease. Source: peripheral blood mononuclear cells (PBMCs), taken when the disease was refractory, from a patient treated with antithyroid drugs. This chain connects TRBV28 to TRBJ2-5; 7 bases agree with TRBD2. In nucleotides, the CDR3 is TGTGCCAGCAGTTGGGGGGGGACCCAGTACTTC. The encoded protein is CASSWGGTQYF.